These 27 T cell receptor beta chains were all obtained from the same sample, sequenced in a study of vaccination effects on CD4 cells after COVID-19. Which antigens these TCRs recognize remains unknown. The assay was immunoSEQ multiplex PCR, and TCRdb's table has in-frame clones only and misses some. The sample contains approximately 40,000 clones, under 70% of which appear only once. Antigen-specific CD4+ T cells were first expanded with viral peptide pools by the ViraFEST assay and only then sequenced. After more than 9 days in culture, the CD4+ T cells were isolated. Nucleocapsid antibodies stayed negative before and after vaccination, showing no earlier SARS-CoV-2 infection. Sequenced material: CD4+ T cells from PBMCs cultured with SARS-CoV-2 spike peptides, taken before COVID-19 vaccination. Source of these receptors: a human donor who received a COVID-19 vaccine.

The chain joins TRBV5-1 to TRBJ1-2, with TRBD1 identical over 8 bases. This CDR3 contains 15 residues. V lost 0 bases to trimming and J lost 6 bases; unmatched junction nucleotides: 7. CDR1 and CDR2 from the germline V gene are SGHRS and YFSETQ. The CDR3 DNA follows: TGCGCCAGCAGCTTGGGAATTCAGGGGGCGCATGGCTACACCTTC. Its protein is CASSLGIQGAHGYTF.

The rearrangement uses TRBV4-3 and TRBJ1-1; D not resolved. Germline-derived CDR1 and CDR2 are LGHNA and YSLEER. V was cut by 4 bases and J by 0 bases, with 12 bases left in between. The CDR3 extends over 15 amino acids. CDR3 DNA: TGCGCCAGCAGCCGTACCGGGAAGCTGAACACTGAAGCTTTCTTT. Protein product: CASSRTGKLNTEAFF.

This clone has only one observation. The chain employs TRBV4-1 and TRBJ1-5, with a possible D match to TRBD1 (5 bases). The CDR3 consists of 14 residues. V lost 3 bases to trimming and J lost 3 bases, with 9 bases between them. Germline-derived CDR1 and CDR2 are MGHRA and YSYEKL. The CDR3 region has the DNA TGCGCCAGCAGCCAGCAGGGCGTCAATCAGCCCCAGCATTTT. It is translated as CASSQQGVNQPQHF.

This chain uses TRBV7-2 with TRBJ1-6; 12 nucleotides align to TRBD1. The ends lost 6 bases at V and 6 bases at J; junction bases unmatched: 6. Germline CDR1 SGHTA, CDR2 FQGNSA. The CDR3 runs to 16 residues. CDR3 residues: CASRAGTGGGNSPLHF. CDR3 sequence (DNA): TGTGCCAGCAGGGCAGGGACAGGGGGCGGTAATTCACCCCTCCACTTT.

The rearrangement joins TRBV6-5 to TRBJ1-2, with 8 bases lining up with TRBD1. This CDR3 has 15 amino acids. Per germline, CDR1 MNHEY and CDR2 SVGAGI. With V trimmed by 7 bases and J by 3 bases, 10 bases remained unmatched. The CDR3 DNA reads TGTGCCAGCACGGAGGAATGGACAGGGCACTATGGCTACACCTTC. Its protein product is CASTEEWTGHYGYTF.

The chain is built from TRBV4-1 and TRBJ2-1, with 7 bases that match TRBD2. The CDR3 totals 17 residues. Trimming at V came to 0 bases and at J to 2 bases, leaving 7 bases not matched to a gene. Germline assignment: CDR1 MGHRA and CDR2 YSYEKL. CDR3 nucleotide sequence: TGCGCCAGCAGCCAAGATAGGACTAGAAGTGCCTACAATGAGCAGTTCTTC. Protein: CASSQDRTRSAYNEQFF.

The chain couples TRBV10-3 to TRBJ1-3; weak D call: TRBD1 (5 bases). This CDR3 is 15 amino acids long. Trimming cost V 5 bases and J 2 bases, with 13 bases left between them. Germline V gene lookup returns CDR1 ENHRY and CDR2 SYGVKD. For the CDR3, the DNA is TGTGCCATCAGTCCCGACAGAACAACTGGAAACACCATATATTTT. It is translated as CAISPDRTTGNTIYF.

This sequence joins TRBV18 and TRBJ2-3; D possibly corresponds to TRBD1 (6 bases). The germline CDR1 and CDR2 sequences are KGHSH and LQKENI. There are 13 residues in the CDR3. V was cut by 8 bases and J by 3 bases, with 12 bases left in between. CDR3 in DNA: TGTGCCAGCACCTACAGGGAAACAGATACGCAGTATTTT. It specifies CASTYRETDTQYF.

V gene TRBV30 combines with J gene TRBJ2-6; D gene unclear. V was shortened by 2 bases and J by 1 base, with 9 bases between the two germline ends. CDR3 size: 15 residues. Germline values: CDR1 GTSNPN, CDR2 SVGIG (reference sequence). The CDR3 reads CAWSRWGSGANVLTF. CDR3 DNA: TGTGCCTGGAGTAGATGGGGATCTGGGGCCAACGTCCTGACTTTC.

The V and J genes are TRBV2 and TRBJ2-7, with unresolved D. V was cut by 4 bases and J by 2 bases, with 12 bases left in between. The CDR3 has 14 amino acids. The germline gives CDR1 SNHLY, CDR2 FYNNEI. CDR3 amino acids: CASSARVNTYEQYF. CDR3 nucleotide sequence: TGTGCCAGCAGTGCCCGAGTTAACACCTACGAGCAGTACTTC.

V usage is TRBV6-2 or TRBV6-3 and J usage is TRBJ2-5; D is uncertain. V shed 5 bases and J shed 5 bases, with 15 bases lying between them. The length of the CDR3 is 14 residues. Germline CDR1 and CDR2: MNHEY and SVGEGT. The CDR3 bases are TGTGCCAGCAGTCCCGGCATTATAAGGGAGACCCAGTACTTC. This codes for CASSPGIIRETQYF.

This rearrangement joins TRBV3-1 (or the pseudogene TRBV3-2) to TRBJ2-3, with 8 bases that match TRBD2. This CDR3 has 16 residues. Germline lookup yields CDR1 LGHDT and CDR2 YNNKEL (reference sequence). Unmatched junction bases numbered 11, after V lost 1 base and J lost 8 bases. The CDR3 sequence is CASSQVALAGLLTQYF. The CDR3, as DNA: TGTGCCAGCAGCCAAGTCGCTCTAGCGGGTCTCCTTACGCAGTATTTT.

The DNA of the CDR3 is TGCAGCGTTTCAGGGGTCCTGAACACTGAAGCTTTCTTT. Its translation is CSVSGVLNTEAFF. The rearrangement uses TRBV29-1 and TRBJ1-1; tentatively, D is TRBD1 (6 bases). Trimming removed 5 bases from V and 0 bases from J, with 10 bases in between. This CDR3 region has 13 residues. Germline CDR1 SQVTM, CDR2 ANQGSEA.

This clone occurred a few times. The chain uses TRBV30 and TRBJ2-7; D not resolved. Germline V gene lookup returns CDR1 GTSNPN and CDR2 SVGIG (reference sequence). This CDR3 spans 11 amino acids. The V end was cut by 3 bases, the J end by 6 bases, with 9 bases between. This CDR3 reads CAWSVNAEQYF. Here the CDR3 DNA reads TGTGCCTGGAGCGTCAACGCCGAGCAGTACTTC.

The J gene is TRBJ1-1, the V gene TRBV27; 7 nucleotides match TRBD1. This CDR3 has 14 amino acids. V lost 5 bases, J lost 3 bases, and 6 bases stayed unmatched. From germline, CDR1 is MNHEY and CDR2 SMNVEV (reference sequence). CDR3 coding DNA: TGTGCCAGCAGTGCACGACAGGGTTACACTGAAGCTTTCTTT. Translation: CASSARQGYTEAFF.

This chain joins TRBV7-2 and TRBJ1-4; D not resolved. CDR1 and CDR2 (germline): SGHTA, FQGNSA. Trimming took off 1 base at V and 8 bases at J, with 8 bases between the two ends. The CDR3 has 13 amino acids. Here the CDR3 DNA reads TGTGCCAGCAGCTTAGGGTTCCGGGAAAAACTGTTTTTT. Its protein product is CASSLGFREKLFF.

The chain couples TRBV14 to TRBJ2-7; the match to TRBD2 covers 7 bases. V trimming: 1 base; J trimming: 4 bases; junction bases outside the gene matches: 13. Germline loops: CDR1 SGHDN, CDR2 FVKESK. The CDR3 is made up of 17 amino acids. CDR3 sequence: CASSQGVLRGGTYEQYF. The CDR3 DNA reads as TGTGCCAGCAGCCAAGGCGTGCTTCGCGGGGGTACATACGAGCAGTACTTC.

The rearrangement uses TRBV28 and TRBJ1-3; 8 nucleotides agree with TRBD1. Germline-derived CDR1 and CDR2 are MDHEN and SYDVKM. The ends lost 7 bases at V and 0 bases at J; junction bases unmatched: 11. The CDR3 is 17 residues long. The CDR3 DNA follows: TGTGCCAGCACCTCACTCTCAGGGGGCCGCTCTGGAAACACCATATATTTT. It encodes CASTSLSGGRSGNTIYF.

This chain joins TRBV6-5 and TRBJ1-1, with D possibly TRBD1 on 6 matching bases. The CDR3 spans 13 residues. Trimming stripped 7 bases from V and 1 base from J, with 10 bases between. Germline V lookup: CDR1 MNHEY, CDR2 SVGAGI. CDR3 DNA: TGTGCCAGCACCCAACAGGGGAACACTGAAGCTTTCTTT. Encoded protein: CASTQQGNTEAFF.

The chain employs TRBV1 and TRBJ2-7; no DNA check was done on the table's D call, TRBD1. TRBV1 is recorded as a pseudogene. This CDR3 is built from 14 residues. CDR3 protein: CTSGACDRAYEQYF. Written as DNA, the CDR3 is TGCACCAGCGGCGCTTGTGACAGGGCCTACGAGCAGTACTTC.

The V call is TRBV28, the J call TRBJ1-2; TRBD1 is a possible D gene (5 bases). The CDR3 is made up of 15 amino acids. V gave up 5 bases and J gave up 2 bases, with 15 bases separating them. Germline CDR1 reads MDHEN; CDR2 reads SYDVKM. The CDR3: CASSPMLGQNYGYTF. The CDR3, as DNA: TGTGCCAGCAGTCCGATGTTGGGGCAGAACTATGGCTACACCTTC.

With regard to this clone: The same CDR3 can be traced to other DNA sequences in this sample. This chain uses TRBV5-1 with TRBJ2-3; 13 bases match TRBD2. Germline loops: CDR1 SGHRS, CDR2 YFSETQ. The V and J ends lost 0 bases and 4 bases, in that order; junction bases with no gene match: 2. This CDR3 has 16 amino acids. CDR3 nucleotide sequence: TGCGCCAGCAGCTTGGGCACTAGCGGGGGGGCAGATACGCAGTATTTT. Amino acids: CASSLGTSGGADTQYF.

The CDR3 loop reads CASGLLQGVSGNTIYF. The CDR3 bases are TGTGCTAGTGGTTTGCTCCAGGGGGTCTCTGGAAACACCATATATTTT. This rearrangement joins TRBV12-5 to TRBJ1-3, with TRBD1 matching over 7 bases. The germline V gene has CDR1 LGHNT and CDR2 FRNRAP. This CDR3 spans 16 amino acids. The junction had 4 bases not matched to a gene; V was cut back by 2 bases and J by 0 bases.

CDR3 in amino acids: CASSPGGETQYF. The CDR3 DNA follows: TGTGCCAGCTCACCAGGGGGTGAGACCCAGTACTTC. This chain joins TRBV18 and TRBJ2-5; D might be TRBD1 or TRBD2, each matching 5 bases. Trimming took off 2 bases at V and 5 bases at J, with 6 bases between the two ends. This CDR3 contains 12 residues. Germline CDR1 and CDR2: KGHSH and LQKENI.

The chain has TRBV30 and TRBJ2-1, with 11 bases identical to TRBD1. The trim removed 1 base at V and 12 bases at J, leaving 8 bases unmatched. Germline V gives CDR1 GTSNPN, CDR2 SVGIG (reference sequence). The CDR3 consists of 14 residues. DNA of the CDR3: TGTGCCTGGAGTGCTGGGACAGGGGGGGGTTTGCAGTTCTTC. This translates into CAWSAGTGGGLQFF.

This clone has a handful of counts. The gene calls are TRBV21-1 and TRBJ1-5; TRBD1, as called in the table, went unchecked against the DNA. TRBV21-1 is shown as a pseudogene. CDR3 length: 16 amino acids. The CDR3 reads CAILFLGDACNQPQHF. As DNA, the CDR3 is TGTGCCATCCTCTTCTTAGGGGATGCTTGCAATCAGCCCCAGCATTTT.

The CDR3 bases are TGTGCCATCAGTGATAAGGGAAAGGACACTGAAGCTTTCTTT. Translating gives CAISDKGKDTEAFF. The chain couples TRBV10-3 to TRBJ1-1; no clear D. The CDR3 is 14 amino acids. V shed 3 bases and J shed 3 bases, with 11 bases lying between them. Germline assignment: CDR1 ENHRY and CDR2 SYGVKD.